Below are 27 T cell receptor beta chains sequenced from a single sample in a study of T cell repertoires in cytomegalovirus infection. TCRdb itself ran the reads through MiXCR, one entry per CDR3 protein. This sample yields about 770,000 distinct CDR3 sequences, of which approximately 32% are seen a single time; roughly 14% belongs to the top ten. These receptors lack a known antigen. Sequences were derived from cultured CD8+ T cells from PBMCs, sampled from culture after CMV antigen stimulation. The receptor set was obtained from a human donor in good health (CMV status not recorded). Some clones in this sample may be carry-over from other donors' samples.

The gene calls are TRBV6-6 and TRBJ1-1; 7 nucleotides match TRBD1. The CDR3 sequence is 15 residues long. CDR1 MNHNY and CDR2 SVGAGI come from the germline V gene (reference sequence). The junction had 8 bases not matched to a gene; V was cut back by 6 bases and J by 1 base. The chain's CDR3 is CASRDFDRENTEAFF. Here the CDR3 DNA reads TGTGCCAGCAGAGATTTTGACAGGGAGAACACTGAAGCTTTCTTT.

This clonotype was seen just once. The gene calls are TRBV6-1 and TRBJ2-7, with no clear D. V lost 8 bases and J lost 3, with 8 bases in between. CDR1 MNHNS and CDR2 SASEGT come from the germline V gene. This CDR3 has 11 amino acids. The CDR3 DNA is TGTGCCAGCGGTGCCCGCTACGAGCAGTACGTC. Amino acid sequence: CASGARYEQYV.

This chain connects TRBV5-1 to TRBJ1-1; D is unresolved. V was pared by 0 bases and J by 1 base, with 10 bases between. The CDR3 is 15 residues long. Germline values: CDR1 SGHRS, CDR2 YFSETQ. CDR3 sequence: CASSLEVAGNTEAFF. CDR3 nucleotides: TGCGCCAGCAGCTTGGAAGTGGCGGGGAACACTGAAGCTTTCTTT. The full variable domain, rest sourced from reference TRBV5-1 and TRBJ1-1, is KAGVTQTPRYLIKTRGQQVTLSCSPISGHRSVSWYQQTPGQGLQFLFEYFSETQRNKGNFPGRFSGRQFSNSRSEMNVSTLELGDSALYLCASSLEVAGNTEAFFGQGTRLTVV.

This clonotype was seen a few times. The chain joins TRBV2 to TRBJ2-5; D is ambiguous. V shed 8 bases and J shed 2 bases, with 15 bases lying between them. CDR1 is SNHLY and CDR2 is FYNNEI in the germline V gene. This CDR3 contains 14 residues. This CDR3 reads CASPLLDGQETQYF. CDR3 nucleotides: TGTGCCAGCCCTCTACTGGACGGGCAAGAGACCCAGTACTTC. Together with reference TRBV2 and TRBJ2-5, the CDR3 gives the full variable domain: EPEVTQTPSHQVTQMGQEVILRCVPISNHLYFYWYRQILGQKVEFLVSFYNNEISEKSEIFDDQFSVERPDGSNFTLKIRSTKLEDSAMYFCASPLLDGQETQYFGPGTRLLVL.

This chain links TRBV6-1 with TRBJ1-2, with a possible D match to TRBD1 (6 bases). This CDR3 spans 11 amino acids. With 7 bases removed from V and 7 bases from J, the gap between germline ends came to 10 bases. Per germline, CDR1 MNHNS and CDR2 SASEGT. The CDR3 loop is CASMTGGGYTF. Written as DNA, the CDR3 is TGTGCCAGCATGACAGGAGGTGGCTACACCTTC.

There are many counts of this clonotype. The chain uses TRBV7-2 and TRBJ2-7; D is uncertain. The V end was cut by 4 bases, the J end by 2 bases, with 3 bases between. Germline V gene sequence: CDR1 SGHTA, CDR2 FQGNSA. The CDR3 has 11 amino acids. The CDR3 DNA sequence: TGTGCCAGCAGCTATGCCTACGAGCAGTACGTC. Protein sequence: CASSYAYEQYV.

The chain couples TRBV7-6 to TRBJ2-5, with D possibly being TRBD2 (6 bases). Germline CDR1 SGHVS, CDR2 FNYEAQ. Trimming took off 1 base at V and 2 bases at J, with 14 bases between the two ends. The CDR3 runs 16 residues. This chain's CDR3 is CASSLGDSLRQETQYF. DNA of the CDR3: TGTGCCAGCAGCTTAGGGGACTCCCTCCGGCAAGAGACCCAGTACTTC.

This clonotype was observed at least ten times. The V call is TRBV4-3, the J call TRBJ2-7; D gene unclear. Per germline, CDR1 LGHNA and CDR2 YSLEER. The CDR3 loop spans 13 amino acids. V was cut by 3 bases and J by 0 bases, with 6 bases left in between. CDR3 bases: TGCGCCAGCAGCCAGGGCCTCTCCTACGAGCAGTACGTC. It specifies CASSQGLSYEQYV.

This clonotype was detected a few times. The genes are TRBV27 and TRBJ2-1; 12 bases map to TRBD2. V lost 7 bases to trimming and J lost 1 base; unmatched junction nucleotides: 11. This CDR3 contains 18 residues. CDR1 is MNHEY, CDR2 SMNVEV, per germline (reference sequence). CDR3 DNA: TGTGCCAGCAAGGAGGGGCTAGCGGGGGGGAGGTCCTACAATGAGCAGTTCTTC. Encoded protein: CASKEGLAGGRSYNEQFF.

This clonotype was seen at least ten times. The chain recombines TRBV7-2 with TRBJ2-1; 11 positions match TRBD1. The CDR3 totals 19 residues. Germline V gives CDR1 SGHTA, CDR2 FQGNSA. V lost 5 bases and J lost 4; bases outside the gene matches: 16. In nucleotides, the CDR3 is TGTGCCAGCAGCCCACCTGGATTCGCTGGGACAGGGGGTTACAATGAGCAGTTCTTC. This encodes CASSPPGFAGTGGYNEQFF.

This clonotype was seen a few times. The genes are TRBV24-1 and TRBJ1-4, with 7 bases lining up with TRBD1. The V gene's germline CDR1 is KGHDR and CDR2 SFDVKD. V shed 4 bases, J shed 5 bases, and the junction held 3 bases outside the gene matches. There are 14 residues in the CDR3. The CDR3 reads CATSDGTENEKLFF. The CDR3 region has the DNA TGTGCCACCAGTGACGGGACAGAAAATGAAAAACTGTTTTTT.

The chain joins TRBV6-5 to TRBJ2-7, with D uncertain. Germline assignment: CDR1 MNHEY and CDR2 SVGAGI. The CDR3 has 15 amino acids. The V end was cut by 2 bases, the J end by 0 bases, with 11 bases between. CDR3 coding DNA: TGTGCCAGCAGTTACCGCGCCATCAACTCCTACGAGCAGTACTTC. This codes for CASSYRAINSYEQYF.

This clonotype occurred a few times. V gene TRBV7-9 combines with J gene TRBJ2-1; TRBD2 matches 16 bases. The CDR3 runs to 19 residues. CDR1 is SEHNR, CDR2 FQNEAQ, per germline (reference sequence). V was pared by 5 bases and J by 5 bases, with 12 bases of the junction left unmatched. The CDR3, as DNA: TGTGCCAGCAGCCCGGCCGGGACTAGCGGGGGGGCAGGGAACAATGAGCAGTTCTTC. This gives the protein CASSPAGTSGGAGNNEQFF.

This chain links TRBV5-6 with TRBJ2-3, with D uncertain. The CDR3 spans 15 residues. V was trimmed by 4 bases and J by 4 bases, leaving 16 bases between them. Germline loops: CDR1 SGHDT, CDR2 YYEEEE. The CDR3, as DNA: TGTGCCAGCAGCCCATCGCCAGGTGGGGCAGATACGCAGTATTTT. This codes for CASSPSPGGADTQYF.

This clonotype was observed once. V is TRBV19 and J is TRBJ1-1; D not certain. Trimming took 10 bases from V and 3 from J, leaving 18 bases between them. The germline gives CDR1 LNHDA, CDR2 SQIVND (reference sequence). This CDR3 has 14 residues. The CDR3 bases are TGTGCCACCGCGGACGGCCCCGGGCACACTGAAGCTTTCTTT. It specifies CATADGPGHTEAFF.

The rearrangement uses TRBV10-3 and TRBJ2-1, with 8 positions matching TRBD1. CDR1 and CDR2 (germline): ENHRY, SYGVKD. The V and J ends lost 3 bases and 8 bases, in that order; junction bases with no gene match: 3. The CDR3 has 13 amino acids. This chain's CDR3 is CAISDLQGDEQFF. The CDR3 DNA follows: TGTGCCATCAGTGACCTACAGGGGGATGAGCAGTTCTTC.

The table lists this clonotype with a few counts. J is TRBJ1-2 and V is TRBV27; no reliable D call. Looked up from germline, CDR1 is MNHEY and CDR2 is SMNVEV (reference sequence). This CDR3 region has 17 residues. V was clipped by 5 bases and J by 2 bases, with 21 bases between them. CDR3 loop: CASSLRGPSEINYGYTF. CDR3 coding DNA: TGTGCCAGCAGTCTACGTGGCCCTTCCGAGATCAACTATGGCTACACCTTC.

This clonotype was found a few times. The chain employs TRBV7-2 and TRBJ2-7, with D unclear. This CDR3 contains 14 residues. From germline, CDR1 is SGHTA and CDR2 FQGNSA. Trimming took 5 bases from V and 0 from J, leaving 11 bases between them. The CDR3 protein is CASSPTQSSYEQYV. The CDR3 nucleotides are TGTGCCAGCAGCCCGACCCAGAGCTCCTACGAGCAGTACGTC.

This clonotype was seen only a few times. The rearrangement joins TRBV7-6 to TRBJ1-1; D is undetermined. Between the trimmed V and J ends, which lost 1 base and 9 bases, there was a span of 9 bases. The length of the CDR3 is 12 residues. Germline V gene sequence: CDR1 SGHVS, CDR2 FNYEAQ. The CDR3 region is CASSLEAYQAFF. The CDR3 DNA reads as TGTGCCAGCAGCTTAGAGGCCTATCAAGCTTTCTTT.

This clonotype was seen ten or more times. The chain uses TRBV7-6 and TRBJ2-1; 8 bases are a match to TRBD1. The CDR3 covers 16 residues. The germline V gene has CDR1 SGHVS and CDR2 FNYEAQ. The ends lost 3 bases at V and 4 bases at J; junction bases unmatched: 8. In DNA form, the CDR3 reads TGTGCCAGCAGCTTCCGGACAGGGACTTATTACAATGAGCAGTTCTTC. Translated: CASSFRTGTYYNEQFF.

The rearrangement links TRBV27 to TRBJ2-7; D may be TRBD2 (5 bases). Trimming took off 3 bases at V and 5 bases at J, with 11 bases between the two ends. This CDR3 comprises 13 residues. Germline CDR1 and CDR2: MNHEY and SMNVEV (reference sequence). The DNA of the CDR3 is TGTGCCAGCAGTTTCAACCTCGGGGACGAGCAGTACGTC. It yields the protein CASSFNLGDEQYV.

A few counts support this clonotype. The chain uses TRBV7-6 and TRBJ2-2; no definite D call. Between the trimmed V and J ends, which lost 2 bases and 9 bases, there was a span of 13 bases. The CDR3 has 14 amino acids. Germline V gene data show CDR1 as SGHVS and CDR2 as FNYEAQ. CDR3: CASSLPFGRRELFF. For the CDR3, the DNA is TGTGCCAGCAGCTTACCTTTCGGACGTAGGGAGCTGTTTTTT.

The V call is TRBV6-6, the J call TRBJ2-6, with D tentatively TRBD2 (7 bases). The CDR3 length is 15 residues. Germline lookup yields CDR1 MNHNY and CDR2 SVGAGI (reference sequence). V dropped 8 bases and J dropped 2 bases, with 13 bases sitting between them. As DNA, the CDR3 is TGTGCCAGCGGGGGGGGGCGGACTGGGGCCAACGTCCTGACTTTC. This translates into CASGGGRTGANVLTF.

J is TRBJ2-1 and V is TRBV6-2 or TRBV6-3; D is undetermined. V was clipped by 6 bases and J by 5 bases, with 14 bases between them. Germline V gene sequence: CDR1 MNHEY, CDR2 SVGEGT. The CDR3 is made up of 14 amino acids. In DNA form, the CDR3 reads TGTGCCAGCAGCCTTACGACAAGAAACAATGAGCAGTTCTTC. Translating gives CASSLTTRNNEQFF.

This clonotype turned up a few times. V usage is TRBV7-2 and J usage is TRBJ1-2; a weak D match, TRBD1 (5 bases). V was trimmed by 5 bases and J by 4 bases, leaving 20 bases between them. This CDR3 is 16 amino acids long. The germline V gene encodes CDR1 SGHTA and CDR2 FQGNSA. CDR3 nucleotide sequence: TGTGCCAGCAGCCGCACCCCGGTCGGGCAGGGCTATGGCTACACCTTC. Translated: CASSRTPVGQGYGYTF.

This sequence joins TRBV12-3 or TRBV12-4 and TRBJ2-3; 16 bases map to TRBD2. This CDR3 region has 18 residues. The V gene end was trimmed by 5 bases and the J gene end by 4 bases; junction bases not matched to a gene: 9. CDR3 DNA sequence: TGTGCCAGCAGTCCCGGGACTAGCGGGGGGGACGTCTCAGATACGCAGTATTTT. Its translation is CASSPGTSGGDVSDTQYF.

In its sample, this clonotype was seen a few times. The chain couples TRBV7-6 to TRBJ2-5, with TRBD2 matching over 7 bases. This CDR3 contains 17 residues. Germline V gives CDR1 SGHVS, CDR2 FNYEAQ. Trimming removed 4 bases from V and 4 bases from J; junction bases left unmatched: 15. The CDR3, as DNA: TGTGCCAGCAGCTCAACGCTCAGCGGGGCCGGCCGAGAGACCCAGTACTTC. Amino acid sequence: CASSSTLSGAGRETQYF. The full variable domain, completed using reference TRBV7-6 and TRBJ2-5, is GAGVSQSPRYKVTKRGQDVALRCDPISGHVSLYWYRQALGQGPEFLTYFNYEAQQDKSGLPNDRFSAERPEGSISTLTIQRTEQRDSAMYRCASSSTLSGAGRETQYFGPGTRLLVL.